The rows below give T cell receptor beta chains drawn from one sample of a study of blood T cell repertoires in COVID-19. The table came from immunoSEQ multiplex PCR; TCRdb's copy has only in-frame clones and leaves some out. The table shows a few hundred thousand clones, with nearly 90% occurring only once. The sequencing sample was made of peripheral blood. Source of these receptors: a woman aged 40-49 years who had recovered from COVID-19. Both conserved end residues are part of each CDR3. Fields, in order: J gene, D gene, clone size, V gene, CDR3 DNA, CDR3 protein. D genes are given only for firm matches. Clone size is given for some rows only: seen once, a few or many times, or a class if the clone is expanded.

J: TRBJ1-2
D: -
size: -
V: TRBV9
DNA: TGTGCCAGCAGCGTAACCCTATACCCGACAGGTATTTATGGCTACACCTTC
CDR3: CASSVTLYPTGIYGYTF

J: TRBJ2-1
D: -
size: -
V: TRBV15
DNA: TGTGCCACCAGCAGAGTGCGGGATGAGCAGTTCTTC
CDR3: CATSRVRDEQFF

J: TRBJ1-2
D: TRBD1
size: once
V: TRBV5-4
DNA: TGTGCCAGCAGCCTGGGTGACAGGGGGCGAGGCTACACCTTC
CDR3: CASSLGDRGRGYTF

J: TRBJ2-3
D: -
size: -
V: TRBV6-4
DNA: TGTGCCAGCAGTGTGGAGAATCCCACAGATACGCAGTATTTT
CDR3: CASSVENPTDTQYF

J: TRBJ2-4
D: -
size: -
V: TRBV20-1
DNA: TGCAGTGCTAGTAAGTCTGGCGGGGACATTCAGTACTTC
CDR3: CSASKSGGDIQYF

J: TRBJ2-3
D: TRBD2
size: -
V: TRBV19
DNA: TGTGCCAGTAAACTAGCGTCTTACACAGATACGCAGTATTTT
CDR3: CASKLASYTDTQYF

J: TRBJ2-1
D: -
size: -
V: TRBV12-3/TRBV12-4
DNA: TGTGCCAGCAGTTTAATGGGGGAGGATGAGCAGTTCTTC
CDR3: CASSLMGEDEQFF

J: TRBJ2-1
D: TRBD2
size: -
V: TRBV10-3
DNA: TGTGCCATCAATCCGGCGGGAGATACCAATGAGCAGTTCTTC
CDR3: CAINPAGDTNEQFF

J: TRBJ2-1
D: TRBD1
size: -
V: TRBV27
DNA: TGTGCCAGCAGCAAAAGGACAGGGGCCTACAATGAGCAGTTCTTC
CDR3: CASSKRTGAYNEQFF

J: TRBJ2-2
D: -
size: -
V: TRBV7-2
DNA: TGTGCCAGCAGGGTTACGCACGAGGGGGAGCTGTTTTTT
CDR3: CASRVTHEGELFF

J: TRBJ2-1
D: -
size: few
V: TRBV27
DNA: TGTGCCAGCAGCCGCAGCTGGAGCTCCTACAATGAGCAGTTCTTC
CDR3: CASSRSWSSYNEQFF

J: TRBJ1-5
D: TRBD1
size: -
V: TRBV28
DNA: TGTGCCAGCAGTCCCACGGACAGGGGGGGCCAGCCCCAGCATTTT
CDR3: CASSPTDRGGQPQHF

J: TRBJ1-5
D: -
size: -
V: TRBV6-1
DNA: TGTGCCAGCAGTGAAGGTGCAGGGGAGTATCAGCCCCAGCATTTT
CDR3: CASSEGAGEYQPQHF

J: TRBJ1-2
D: -
size: -
V: TRBV30
DNA: TGTGCCTGGAGTCCGAGGATCCTTAACTATGGCTACACCTTC
CDR3: CAWSPRILNYGYTF

J: TRBJ2-3
D: TRBD1
size: -
V: TRBV4-1
DNA: TGCGCCAGCAGCCAAGATCGGGGATTACAGGGGGGATCAGATACGCAGTATTTT
CDR3: CASSQDRGLQGGSDTQYF

J: TRBJ2-7
D: -
size: once
V: TRBV11-2
DNA: TGTGCCAGCAGCTTAGGACAATCCTACGAGCAGTACTTC
CDR3: CASSLGQSYEQYF

J: TRBJ2-3
D: TRBD2
size: -
V: TRBV6-1
DNA: TGTGCCAGCAGTGAAGTCAGCGGGATCCCTACGCAGTATTTT
CDR3: CASSEVSGIPTQYF

J: TRBJ1-2
D: -
size: -
V: TRBV4-1
DNA: TGCGCCAGCAGCCAAGATAGAAAATATGGCTACACCTTC
CDR3: CASSQDRKYGYTF

J: TRBJ2-7
D: -
size: -
V: TRBV14
DNA: TGTGCCAGCAGCCAACAGGTTGCGGGTTTGCAGTACTTC
CDR3: CASSQQVAGLQYF

J: TRBJ1-1
D: -
size: -
V: TRBV6-5
DNA: TGTGCCAGCAGTTATCGAGCAGGCTATGAAGCTTTCTTT
CDR3: CASSYRAGYEAFF

J: TRBJ1-1
D: -
size: -
V: TRBV6-5
DNA: TGTGCCAGCAGCCTCGTTTTGAACACTGAAGCTTTCTTT
CDR3: CASSLVLNTEAFF

J: TRBJ1-1
D: -
size: -
V: TRBV7-9
DNA: TGTGCCAGCAGCTTATCACTCACTGAAGCTTTCTTT
CDR3: CASSLSLTEAFF

J: TRBJ1-2
D: TRBD1
size: once
V: TRBV5-4
DNA: TGTGCCAGCAGCTTACGGACAGGGGAAGGCTACACCTTC
CDR3: CASSLRTGEGYTF

J: TRBJ2-7
D: TRBD2
size: -
V: TRBV2
DNA: TGTGCCAGCAGCTGGACTAGCTTCTACGAGCAGTACTTC
CDR3: CASSWTSFYEQYF

J: TRBJ2-6
D: -
size: -
V: TRBV6-6
DNA: TGTGCCAGCAAAACGGGGGGCGGGGCCAACGTCCTGACTTTC
CDR3: CASKTGGGANVLTF

J: TRBJ1-2
D: -
size: -
V: TRBV5-4
DNA: TGTGCCAGCAGCTTCGTTTCCAGGGCTTCCTATGGCTACACCTTC
CDR3: CASSFVSRASYGYTF

J: TRBJ2-7
D: -
size: -
V: TRBV7-9
DNA: TGTGCCAGCAGCGACTACCTGGGGGAGCAGTACTTC
CDR3: CASSDYLGEQYF